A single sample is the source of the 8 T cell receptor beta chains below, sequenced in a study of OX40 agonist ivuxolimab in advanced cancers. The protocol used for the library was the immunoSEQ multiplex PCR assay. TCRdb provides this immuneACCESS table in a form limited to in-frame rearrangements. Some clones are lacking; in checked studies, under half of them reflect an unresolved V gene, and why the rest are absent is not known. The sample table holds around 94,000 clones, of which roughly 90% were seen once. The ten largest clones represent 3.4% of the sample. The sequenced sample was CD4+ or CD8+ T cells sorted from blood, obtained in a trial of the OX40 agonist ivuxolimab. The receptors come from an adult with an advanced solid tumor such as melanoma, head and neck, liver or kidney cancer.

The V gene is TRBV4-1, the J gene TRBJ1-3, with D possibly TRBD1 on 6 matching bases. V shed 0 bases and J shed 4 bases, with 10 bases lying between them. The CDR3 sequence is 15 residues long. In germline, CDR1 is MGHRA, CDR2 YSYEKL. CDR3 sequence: CASSQDEGEGNTIYF. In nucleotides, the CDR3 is TGCGCCAGCAGCCAAGATGAGGGGGAGGGAAACACCATATATTTT.

The CDR3 DNA follows: TGCGCCAGCAGCTTCTTCGGCCAAGTCCGGGACGAGCAGTACTTC. This translates into CASSFFGQVRDEQYF. V gene TRBV5-1 combines with J gene TRBJ2-7, with D hard to call. Germline CDR1 reads SGHRS; CDR2 reads YFSETQ. This CDR3 has 15 residues. Trimming pared 2 bases from V and 5 bases from J, leaving 17 bases between.

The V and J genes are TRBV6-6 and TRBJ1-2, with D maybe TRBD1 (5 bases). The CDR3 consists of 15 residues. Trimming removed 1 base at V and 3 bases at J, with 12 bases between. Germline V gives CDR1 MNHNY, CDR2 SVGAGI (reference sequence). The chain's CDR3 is CASSYYRVGDYGYTF. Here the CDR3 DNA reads TGTGCCAGCAGTTACTATAGGGTAGGGGACTATGGCTACACCTTC.

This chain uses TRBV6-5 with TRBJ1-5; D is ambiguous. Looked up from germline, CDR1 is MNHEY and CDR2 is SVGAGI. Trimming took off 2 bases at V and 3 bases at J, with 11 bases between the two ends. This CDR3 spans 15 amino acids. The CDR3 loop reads CASSYRSGTNQPQHF. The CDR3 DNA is TGTGCCAGCAGTTACCGGTCCGGTACCAATCAGCCCCAGCATTTT.

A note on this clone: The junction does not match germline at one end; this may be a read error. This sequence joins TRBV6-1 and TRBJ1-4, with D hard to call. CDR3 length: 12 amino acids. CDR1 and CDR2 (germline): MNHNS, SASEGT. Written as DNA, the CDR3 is TGTGCCAGTTTTACGACTAAGGAAAAACTGTTTTTT. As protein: CASFTTKEKLFF.

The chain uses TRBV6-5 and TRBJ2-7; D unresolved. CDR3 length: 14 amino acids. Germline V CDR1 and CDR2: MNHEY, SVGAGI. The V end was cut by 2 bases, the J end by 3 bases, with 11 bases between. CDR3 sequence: CASSYRVSYYEQYF. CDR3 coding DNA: TGTGCCAGCAGTTACAGGGTCTCCTACTACGAGCAGTACTTC.

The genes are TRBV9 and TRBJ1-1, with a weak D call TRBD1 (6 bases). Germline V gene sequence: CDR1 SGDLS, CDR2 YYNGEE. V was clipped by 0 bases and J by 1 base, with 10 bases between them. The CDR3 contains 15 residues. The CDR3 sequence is CASSVVNRENTEAFF. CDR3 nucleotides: TGTGCCAGCAGCGTAGTAAACAGGGAGAACACTGAAGCTTTCTTT.

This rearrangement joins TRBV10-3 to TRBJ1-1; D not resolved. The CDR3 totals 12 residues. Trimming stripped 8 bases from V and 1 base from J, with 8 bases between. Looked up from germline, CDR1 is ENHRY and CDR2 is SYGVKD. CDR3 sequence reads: CAISNTNTEAFF. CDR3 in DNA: TGTGCCATCTCGAATACGAACACTGAAGCTTTCTTT.